One sample yielded the 32 T cell receptor beta chains listed below, sequenced in a study of T cells in Graves' hyperthyroidism and ophthalmopathy. It was RNA transcripts that yielded the amplified TCR beta CDR3 regions. First-round RT-PCR with HTBI primers amplified the TCR CDR3 region. TCRdb reanalysed the multiplex PCR reads using MiXCR and keeps one entry per CDR3 protein. This sample has 340,000 or so distinct CDR3 sequences, with around 17% found just once. The material sequenced was blood. Every receptor here comes from a man aged 25 to 40 with Graves' hyperthyroidism.

This clonotype was seen only a few times. The rearrangement joins TRBV6-6 to TRBJ1-2; D is unclear. Deletions cut 2 bases from V and 8 bases from J, with 12 bases between. The CDR3 is made up of 13 amino acids. CDR1 and CDR2 from the germline V gene are MNHNY and SVGAGI (reference sequence). The CDR3: CASSYVSDGGYTF. For the CDR3, the DNA is TGTGCCAGCAGTTACGTCTCTGACGGCGGCTACACCTTC.

The sample holds many counts of this clonotype. The chain employs TRBV28 and TRBJ2-2; 13 bases match TRBD2. Germline loops: CDR1 MDHEN, CDR2 SYDVKM. The CDR3 runs 19 residues. The J segment lost 0 bases and the V segment lost 6 bases, leaving 10 bases of the junction unmatched. In DNA form, the CDR3 reads TGTGCCAGCAGCCATCGACTAGCGGGAGGACTAACGAACACCGGGGAGCTGTTTTTT. Translating gives CASSHRLAGGLTNTGELFF.

This clonotype was found many times. The chain combines TRBV12-3 or TRBV12-4 with TRBJ2-1, with TRBD2 identical over 9 bases. V trimming: 7 bases; J trimming: 4 bases; junction bases outside the gene matches: 5. The CDR3 is 14 amino acids. CDR3 residues: CASISGSGYNEQFF. The CDR3 DNA reads as TGTGCCAGCATTAGCGGGAGTGGATACAATGAGCAGTTCTTC.

This clonotype occurred many times. The chain links TRBV2 to TRBJ2-2, with a tentative D call TRBD1 (6 bases). CDR3 length: 13 residues. V lost 8 bases to trimming and J lost 0 bases, with 7 bases between them. From germline, CDR1 is SNHLY and CDR2 FYNNEI. Here the CDR3 DNA reads TGTGCCAGCGGGACAACGAACACCGGGGAGCTGTTTTTT. Its protein product is CASGTTNTGELFF. The full variable domain, completed using reference TRBV2 and TRBJ2-2, is EPEVTQTPSHQVTQMGQEVILRCVPISNHLYFYWYRQILGQKVEFLVSFYNNEISEKSEIFDDQFSVERPDGSNFTLKIRSTKLEDSAMYFCASGTTNTGELFFGEGSRLTVL.

The chain links TRBV24-1 to TRBJ1-5; D remains ambiguous. V shed 2 bases and J shed 7 bases, with 11 bases lying between them. Looked up from germline, CDR1 is KGHDR and CDR2 is SFDVKD. This CDR3 contains 14 residues. The CDR3: CATSDSEVSQPQHF. The CDR3 DNA reads TGTGCCACCAGTGATTCAGAGGTATCCCAGCCCCAGCATTTT.

The CDR3 DNA follows: TGCAGCGCCGGGAACCTGGAGTACAATGAGCAGTTCTTC. It codes for CSAGNLEYNEQFF. This rearrangement joins TRBV29-1 to TRBJ2-1; D perhaps matches TRBD2 (5 bases). The CDR3 runs to 13 residues. V was clipped by 7 bases and J by 4 bases, with 14 bases between them. Germline CDR1 and CDR2: SQVTM and ANQGSEA.

This clonotype has a count of ten or more. The chain uses TRBV20-1 and TRBJ2-2, with 10 bases that match TRBD2. Germline assignment: CDR1 DFQATT and CDR2 SNEGSKA (reference sequence). The CDR3 is made up of 15 amino acids. The V gene end was trimmed by 0 bases and the J gene end by 6 bases; junction bases not matched to a gene: 4. CDR3 DNA sequence: TGCAGTGCTAGAGATCTTACTAGCGGGGCCGGGGAGCTGTTTTTT. Amino acid sequence: CSARDLTSGAGELFF.

This clonotype appeared many times. This sequence joins TRBV5-5 and TRBJ2-7, with TRBD1 matching 9 bases. V shed 4 bases, J shed 0 bases, and the junction held 5 bases outside the gene matches. Looked up from germline, CDR1 is SGHKS and CDR2 is YYEKEE (reference sequence). The CDR3 spans 15 residues. CDR3 nucleotide sequence: TGTGCCAGCAGCGGAGGGACAGGGAGCTCCTACGAGCAGTACTTC. It codes for CASSGGTGSSYEQYF.

On this clonotype: This sequence may be a read error, since a much larger clone differs from it by one base. This chain links TRBV6-5 with TRBJ2-7, with D unresolved. The V gene lost 2 bases and the J gene lost 3 bases, with 11 bases spanning the gap. The CDR3 is 14 amino acids. Looked up from germline, CDR1 is MNHEY and CDR2 is SVGAGI. The CDR3: CASSYGRVYYEQYF. The CDR3 DNA reads TGTGCCAGCAGTTACGGACGGGTGTACTACGAGCAGTACTTC.

This clonotype was detected ten times or more. The chain has TRBV30 and TRBJ2-3, with TRBD2 identical over 7 bases. CDR3 length: 14 residues. Germline V gives CDR1 GTSNPN, CDR2 SVGIG (reference sequence). J lost 2 bases, V lost 3 bases, and 5 bases had no gene match. In DNA form, the CDR3 reads TGTGCCTGGAGCCGAGCGGGAATCACAGATACGCAGTATTTT. Protein sequence: CAWSRAGITDTQYF.

This chain joins TRBV19 and TRBJ2-5, with D unresolved. The germline V gene has CDR1 LNHDA and CDR2 SQIVND (reference sequence). The CDR3 runs to 12 residues. V was cut by 3 bases and J by 4 bases, with 6 bases left in between. The CDR3 DNA reads TGTGCCAGTAGTATTACGAGAGAGACCCAGTACTTC. Protein product: CASSITRETQYF.

Here the CDR3 reads CASSIRSAGSTDTQYF. The CDR3 nucleotides read TGTGCCAGTAGTATCCGGTCGGCGGGGAGCACAGATACGCAGTATTTT. The chain recombines TRBV19 with TRBJ2-3; TRBD2 is a possible D gene (6 bases). The length of the CDR3 is 16 residues. The V gene lost 3 bases and the J gene lost 0 bases, with 13 bases spanning the gap. Germline lookup yields CDR1 LNHDA and CDR2 SQIVND (reference sequence). The complete variable domain, with remaining parts taken from reference TRBV19 and TRBJ2-3, reads DGGITQSPKYLFRKEGQNVTLSCEQNLNHDAMYWYRQDPGQGLRLIYYSQIVNDFQKGDIAEGYSVSREKKESFPLTVTSAQKNPTAFYLCASSIRSAGSTDTQYFGPGTRLTVL.

The V call is TRBV5-4, the J call TRBJ1-2, with 9 bases matching TRBD1. Germline assignment: CDR1 SGHNT and CDR2 YYREEE (reference sequence). V gave up 7 bases and J gave up 4 bases; unmatched junction bases: 11. The CDR3 sequence is 15 residues long. The CDR3 nucleotides read TGTGCCAGCCACGACCGGGACAGGGACATCTATGGCTACACCTTC. Protein product: CASHDRDRDIYGYTF.

V gene TRBV2 combines with J gene TRBJ2-7; a weak D match, TRBD2 (6 bases). There are 15 residues in the CDR3. Trimming cost V 4 bases and J 2 bases, with 15 bases left between them. Germline lookup yields CDR1 SNHLY and CDR2 FYNNEI. CDR3 protein: CASSAWGGAAYEQYF. The CDR3 DNA reads TGTGCCAGCAGTGCCTGGGGCGGGGCAGCCTACGAGCAGTACTTC.

This clonotype came up many times. The chain carries TRBV28 and TRBJ1-1, with D unresolved. The germline V gene encodes CDR1 MDHEN and CDR2 SYDVKM. V lost 6 bases and J 1 base, leaving 9 bases between the germline ends. The length of the CDR3 is 13 residues. CDR3: CASSTDGNTEAFF. In DNA form, the CDR3 reads TGTGCCAGCAGCACGGACGGGAACACTGAAGCTTTCTTT.

The CDR3 sequence is CASSSRTGDTGELFF. The CDR3 nucleotides are TGTGCCAGCAGTTCCCGGACAGGGGATACCGGGGAGCTGTTTTTT. The chain links TRBV5-4 to TRBJ2-2; 9 bases are a match to TRBD1. J was trimmed by 5 bases and V by 5 bases; bases with no gene match: 7. The CDR3 totals 15 residues. The germline gives CDR1 SGHNT, CDR2 YYREEE (reference sequence). Drawing the rest from reference TRBV5-4 and TRBJ2-2, the complete variable domain is ETGVTQSPTHLIKTRGQQVTLRCSSQSGHNTVSWYQQALGQGPQFIFQYYREEENGRGNFPPRFSGLQFPNYSSELNVNALELDDSALYLCASSSRTGDTGELFFGEGSRLTVL.

The V and J genes are TRBV4-1 and TRBJ1-5; unclear D gene. V lost 1 base and J 6 bases, leaving 19 bases between the germline ends. Germline CDR1 MGHRA, CDR2 YSYEKL. The CDR3 has 17 residues. The CDR3 sequence is CASSQVFSVRSGQPQHF. In nucleotides, the CDR3 is TGCGCCAGCAGCCAAGTTTTCTCTGTCCGATCCGGTCAGCCCCAGCATTTT.

This clonotype was counted many times. This chain joins TRBV30 and TRBJ2-3, with TRBD1 matching 8 bases. CDR1 and CDR2 from the germline V gene are GTSNPN and SVGIG (reference sequence). The junction had 5 bases not matched to a gene; V was cut back by 5 bases and J by 4 bases. CDR3 length equals 13 residues. The CDR3 region is CAWGTGPPDTQYF. CDR3 in DNA: TGTGCCTGGGGGACAGGTCCCCCAGATACGCAGTATTTT.

There are many counts of this clonotype. The genes are TRBV3-1 and TRBJ1-5; TRBD1 matches 9 bases. J lost 4 bases, V lost 3 bases, and 4 bases had no gene match. The CDR3 is made up of 15 amino acids. Germline loops: CDR1 LGHDT, CDR2 YNNKEL (reference sequence). This chain's CDR3 is CASSQADRGNQPQHF. CDR3 coding DNA: TGTGCCAGCAGCCAGGCGGACAGGGGAAATCAGCCCCAGCATTTT.

V and J are TRBV20-1 and TRBJ1-1; D is possibly TRBD1 (5 bases). Germline V lookup: CDR1 DFQATT, CDR2 SNEGSKA (reference sequence). Trimming took 0 bases from V and 4 from J, leaving 12 bases between them. This CDR3 has 14 amino acids. The CDR3 here is CSAREEGSGTEAFF. CDR3 nucleotides: TGCAGTGCTAGAGAGGAGGGGTCGGGCACTGAAGCTTTCTTT.

This clonotype was recorded at least ten times. The chain employs TRBV14 and TRBJ2-3, with a weak D call TRBD1 (5 bases). The CDR3 spans 15 residues. The ends were cut back, 4 bases at V and 4 bases at J, with 15 bases in the middle. Germline V gives CDR1 SGHDN, CDR2 FVKESK. The CDR3 is CASSLQVGASDTQYF. Here the CDR3 DNA reads TGTGCCAGCAGCCTACAAGTTGGGGCCTCAGATACGCAGTATTTT.

This clonotype was detected many times. The V and J genes are TRBV6-1 and TRBJ1-5; D unresolved. There are 15 residues in the CDR3. V gave up 7 bases and J gave up 7 bases, with 20 bases separating them. Germline assignment: CDR1 MNHNS and CDR2 SASEGT. The CDR3 DNA reads as TGTGCCAGCATTGTTACGGGGTCCTCGGGGCAGCCCCAGCATTTT. Encoded protein: CASIVTGSSGQPQHF.

This clonotype was found many times. This chain connects TRBV27 to TRBJ2-3; TRBD2 aligns across 10 bases. Germline lookup yields CDR1 MNHEY and CDR2 SMNVEV (reference sequence). This CDR3 has 16 residues. V trimming: 4 bases; J trimming: 0 bases; junction bases outside the gene matches: 4. CDR3 protein: CASSYLTSGSTDTQYF. The CDR3 coding sequence is TGTGCCAGCAGTTACTTGACTAGCGGGAGCACAGATACGCAGTATTTT.

This clonotype was seen many times. The chain is built from TRBV28 and TRBJ1-2; D possibly corresponds to TRBD1 (6 bases). Germline V CDR1 and CDR2: MDHEN, SYDVKM. Trimming removed 6 bases at V and 1 base at J, with 18 bases between. This CDR3 comprises 16 residues. CDR3 nucleotides: TGTGCCAGCAGCAATCCCGGGACAACCTATAACTATGGCTACACCTTC. This sequence encodes CASSNPGTTYNYGYTF.

The chain links TRBV24-1 to TRBJ1-5; D uncertain. The V and J ends lost 10 bases and 1 base respectively, with 16 bases between them. The CDR3 is made up of 15 amino acids. Germline V CDR1 and CDR2: KGHDR, SFDVKD. The CDR3 loop is CATAPGFSSNQPQHF. Here the CDR3 DNA reads TGTGCCACTGCCCCGGGATTCTCAAGCAATCAGCCCCAGCATTTT.

J is TRBJ1-1 and V is TRBV27; a possible D gene is TRBD1 (5 bases). The V gene lost 2 bases and the J gene lost 0 bases, with 13 bases spanning the gap. The CDR3 extends over 16 amino acids. Germline-derived CDR1 and CDR2 are MNHEY and SMNVEV (reference sequence). Written as DNA, the CDR3 is TGTGCCAGCAGTTTAACCTCGACAGCCGTGAACACTGAAGCTTTCTTT. It codes for CASSLTSTAVNTEAFF.

This clonotype was detected only a few times. V gene TRBV12-5 combines with J gene TRBJ1-1; no definite D call. The CDR3 has 15 residues. Trimming stripped 0 bases from V and 0 bases from J, with 8 bases between. Looked up from germline, CDR1 is LGHNT and CDR2 is FRNRAP. CDR3 sequence (DNA): TGTGCTAGTGGTTTGGTCGAGGGTTTGAACACTGAAGCTTTCTTT. Encoded protein: CASGLVEGLNTEAFF.

This clonotype has ten or more counts. The rearrangement uses TRBV10-1 and TRBJ1-1; the D is unclear. The CDR3 runs 13 residues. Deletions cut 4 bases from V and 1 base from J, with 7 bases between. Per germline, CDR1 WNHNN and CDR2 SYGVQD (reference sequence). This chain's CDR3 is CASSVGRNTEAFF. The CDR3 DNA reads TGCGCCAGCAGTGTTGGGCGGAACACTGAAGCTTTCTTT.

This clonotype occurred many times. This sequence joins TRBV5-1 and TRBJ1-2; perhaps TRBD1 as D (5 bases). V was shortened by 0 bases and J by 4 bases, with 13 bases between the two germline ends. The CDR3 is made up of 15 amino acids. Looked up from germline, CDR1 is SGHRS and CDR2 is YFSETQ. The CDR3 loop is CASSLDPRGRYGYTF. Written as DNA, the CDR3 is TGCGCCAGCAGCTTGGACCCTCGGGGCCGCTATGGCTACACCTTC.

This clonotype has just a few counts. The genes are TRBV3-1 and TRBJ2-3, with D perhaps TRBD1 (5 bases). V was shortened by 1 base and J by 10 bases, with 15 bases between the two germline ends. Germline V gene lookup returns CDR1 LGHDT and CDR2 YNNKEL (reference sequence). The CDR3 is 14 residues long. DNA of the CDR3: TGTGCCAGCAGCCAAGTCAGGGCGAGCATGGCGCAGTATTTT. Residues: CASSQVRASMAQYF.

This clonotype has only a few counts. The V gene is TRBV7-9, the J gene TRBJ1-2; no clear D gene. The germline V and J ends were trimmed by 1 base and 8 bases, with 2 bases remaining between them. The CDR3 length is 10 residues. Germline lookup yields CDR1 SEHNR and CDR2 FQNEAQ (reference sequence). CDR3 nucleotide sequence: TGTGCCAGCAGCTTAGAGGGCTACACCTTC. Its protein is CASSLEGYTF.

At least ten counts were recorded for this clonotype. The V and J genes are TRBV18 and TRBJ2-7; D gene unclear. This CDR3 has 12 residues. Germline V gives CDR1 KGHSH, CDR2 LQKENI. The V end was cut by 2 bases, the J end by 7 bases, with 9 bases between. The CDR3 spells CASSPGVREQYF. The CDR3 DNA reads as TGTGCCAGCTCACCAGGGGTGCGAGAGCAGTACTTC.